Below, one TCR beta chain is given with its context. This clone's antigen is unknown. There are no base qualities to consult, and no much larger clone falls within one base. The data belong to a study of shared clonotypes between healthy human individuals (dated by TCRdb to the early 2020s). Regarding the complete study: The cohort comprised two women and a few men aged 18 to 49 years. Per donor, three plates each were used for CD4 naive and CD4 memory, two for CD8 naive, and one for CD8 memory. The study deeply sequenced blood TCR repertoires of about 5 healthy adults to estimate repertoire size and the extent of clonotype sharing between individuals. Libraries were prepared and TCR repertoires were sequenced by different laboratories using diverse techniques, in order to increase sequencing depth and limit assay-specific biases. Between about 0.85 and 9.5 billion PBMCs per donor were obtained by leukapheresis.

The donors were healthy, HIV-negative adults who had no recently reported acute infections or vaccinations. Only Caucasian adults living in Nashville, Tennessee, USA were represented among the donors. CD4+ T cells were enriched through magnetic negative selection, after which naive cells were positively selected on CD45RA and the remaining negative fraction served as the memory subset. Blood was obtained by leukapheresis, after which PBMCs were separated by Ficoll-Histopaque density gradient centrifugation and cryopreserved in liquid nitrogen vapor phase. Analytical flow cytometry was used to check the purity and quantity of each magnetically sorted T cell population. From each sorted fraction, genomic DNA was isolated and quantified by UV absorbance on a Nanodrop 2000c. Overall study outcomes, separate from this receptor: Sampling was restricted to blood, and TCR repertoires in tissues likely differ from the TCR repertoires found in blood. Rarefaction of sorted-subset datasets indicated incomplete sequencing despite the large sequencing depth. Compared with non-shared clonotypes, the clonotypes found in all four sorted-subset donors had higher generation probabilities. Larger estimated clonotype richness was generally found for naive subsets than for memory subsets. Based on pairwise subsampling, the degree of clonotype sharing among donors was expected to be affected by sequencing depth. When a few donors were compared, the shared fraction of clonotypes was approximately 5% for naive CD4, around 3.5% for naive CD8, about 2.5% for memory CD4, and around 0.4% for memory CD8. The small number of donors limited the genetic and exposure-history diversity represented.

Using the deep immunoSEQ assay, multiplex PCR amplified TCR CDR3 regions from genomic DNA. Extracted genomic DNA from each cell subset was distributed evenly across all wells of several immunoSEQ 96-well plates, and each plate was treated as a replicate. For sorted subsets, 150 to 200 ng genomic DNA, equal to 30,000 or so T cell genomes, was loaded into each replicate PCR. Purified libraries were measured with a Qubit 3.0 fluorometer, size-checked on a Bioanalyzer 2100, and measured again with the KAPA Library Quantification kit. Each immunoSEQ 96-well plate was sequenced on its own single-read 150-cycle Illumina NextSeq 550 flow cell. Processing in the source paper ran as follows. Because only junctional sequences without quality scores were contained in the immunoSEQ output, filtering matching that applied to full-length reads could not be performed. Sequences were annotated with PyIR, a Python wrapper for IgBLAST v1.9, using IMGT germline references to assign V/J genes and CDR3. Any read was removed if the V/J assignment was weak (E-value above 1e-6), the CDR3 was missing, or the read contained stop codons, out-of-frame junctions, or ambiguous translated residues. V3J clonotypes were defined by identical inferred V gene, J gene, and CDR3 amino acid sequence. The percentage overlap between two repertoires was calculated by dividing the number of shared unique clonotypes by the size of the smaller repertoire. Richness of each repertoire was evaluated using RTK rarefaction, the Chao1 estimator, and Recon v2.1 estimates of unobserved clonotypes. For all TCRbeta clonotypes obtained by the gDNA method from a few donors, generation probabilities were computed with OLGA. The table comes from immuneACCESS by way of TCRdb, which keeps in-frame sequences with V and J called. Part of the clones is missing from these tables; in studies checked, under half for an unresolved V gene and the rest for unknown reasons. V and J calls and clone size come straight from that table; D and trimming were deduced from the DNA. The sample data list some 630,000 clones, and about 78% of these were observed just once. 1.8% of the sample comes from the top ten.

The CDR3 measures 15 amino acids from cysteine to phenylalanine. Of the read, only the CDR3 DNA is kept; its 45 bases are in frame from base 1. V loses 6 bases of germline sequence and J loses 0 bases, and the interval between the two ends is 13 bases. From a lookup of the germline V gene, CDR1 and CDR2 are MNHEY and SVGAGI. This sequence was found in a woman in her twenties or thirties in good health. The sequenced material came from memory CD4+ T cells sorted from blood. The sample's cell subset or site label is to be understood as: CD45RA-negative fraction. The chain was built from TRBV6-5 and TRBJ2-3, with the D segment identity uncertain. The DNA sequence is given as TGTGCCAGCAGGGCCCTGGGCAGTAGCACAGATACGCAGTATTTT. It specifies CASRALGSSTDTQYF.